This passage covers 18 T cell receptor beta chains from one sample sequenced in a study of T-cell reconstitution after alpha-beta-depleted transplantation in children. This sample's TCRbeta library carried unique molecular identifier barcodes. TCRdb reanalysed the PCR reads using MiXCR and keeps one entry per CDR3 protein. The sample shows more than 550,000 distinct CDR3 sequences, over 9.5% of them seen only once. Sequencing used PBMCs from the stem cell graft donor, obtained from the stem cell graft. The receptors here all came from a human donor who donated a stem cell graft to a child with acute myeloid leukemia.

There are many counts of this clonotype. V and J are TRBV29-1 and TRBJ2-1; 10 nucleotides line up with TRBD2. Germline trimming cut 6 bases from V and 1 base from J; bases unmatched to any gene: 6. Looked up from germline, CDR1 is SQVTM and CDR2 is ANQGSEA. The CDR3 is 15 amino acids. CDR3 nucleotide sequence: TGCAGCGTCTCGATAGCGGGAGGTTCCTACAATGAGCAGTTCTTC. Amino acid sequence: CSVSIAGGSYNEQFF.

In its sample, this clonotype was seen many times. The chain links TRBV20-1 to TRBJ2-7, with 14 bases aligning to TRBD2. Germline values: CDR1 DFQATT, CDR2 SNEGSKA (reference sequence). The CDR3 runs 20 residues. V trimming: 4 bases; J trimming: 6 bases; junction bases outside the gene matches: 23. DNA for the CDR3: TGCAGTGCTACTGGGATCGGACTAGCGGGAGGTTGGGCCGTGGGTGGCGAGCAGTACTTC. Residues: CSATGIGLAGGWAVGGEQYF.

This clonotype was seen only a few times. The gene calls are TRBV7-2 and TRBJ2-7, with D perhaps given as TRBD1 or TRBD2 (5 bases each). V was cut by 2 bases and J by 7 bases, with 15 bases left in between. Germline V gene lookup returns CDR1 SGHTA and CDR2 FQGNSA. The CDR3 length is 14 residues. In DNA form, the CDR3 reads TGTGCCAGCAGCTTAACCGACGGGGCTCCGGAGCAGTACTTC. Translating it yields CASSLTDGAPEQYF.

This clonotype was seen a few times. The rearrangement links TRBV5-1 to TRBJ2-3, with TRBD2 matching 8 bases. The trim removed 4 bases at V and 6 bases at J, leaving 16 bases unmatched. The CDR3 has 17 residues. Germline CDR1 is SGHRS and CDR2 is YFSETQ. DNA for the CDR3: TGCGCCAGCAGCCATACCGAAGCGGGAGCCTTCCGGGATACGCAGTATTTT. Amino acid sequence: CASSHTEAGAFRDTQYF.

This clonotype was seen only a few times. The chain recombines TRBV12-3 or TRBV12-4 with TRBJ1-4; D is unresolved. Trimming removed 6 bases at V and 7 bases at J, with 12 bases between. The CDR3 is 13 residues long. The CDR3 loop reads CASSPLAGEKLFF. As DNA, the CDR3 is TGTGCCAGCAGCCCCCTCGCGGGTGAAAAACTGTTTTTT.

This clonotype was recorded a few times. The chain links TRBV20-1 to TRBJ1-5, with D possibly TRBD1 on 5 matching bases. CDR1 is DFQATT and CDR2 is SNEGSKA in the germline V gene (reference sequence). V shed 5 bases and J shed 1 base, with 12 bases lying between them. This CDR3 has 14 residues. This CDR3 is CSAPREGSNQPQHF. CDR3 nucleotides: TGCAGTGCTCCTAGGGAGGGGAGCAATCAGCCCCAGCATTTT.

V is TRBV4-3 and J is TRBJ1-1; D unresolved. The CDR3 runs 14 residues. Trimming took off 3 bases at V and 2 bases at J, with 10 bases between the two ends. From germline, CDR1 is LGHNA and CDR2 YSLEER. The CDR3: CASSHWGVNTEAFF. The DNA for the CDR3 is TGCGCCAGCAGCCATTGGGGAGTAAACACTGAAGCTTTCTTT.

The V call is TRBV5-6, the J call TRBJ2-7; TRBD2 agrees at 12 bases. The germline gives CDR1 SGHDT, CDR2 YYEEEE. CDR3 length: 13 amino acids. V trimming: 4 bases; J trimming: 5 bases; junction bases outside the gene matches: 1. CDR3 nucleotides: TGTGCCAGCAGCCTAGCGGGAGGGGACGAGCAGTACTTC. Its protein product is CASSLAGGDEQYF.

This clonotype was picked up many times. The chain couples TRBV4-3 to TRBJ2-7; the match to TRBD2 covers 7 bases. The germline CDR1 and CDR2 sequences are LGHNA and YSLEER. J gave up 4 bases and V 4 bases, and 7 bases lay outside the gene matches. This CDR3 has 14 residues. CDR3 amino acids: CASSRATGRYEQYF. The CDR3 region has the DNA TGCGCCAGCAGCCGGGCTACCGGGAGGTACGAGCAGTACTTC.

The chain recombines TRBV19 with TRBJ2-1; D is possibly TRBD2 (6 bases). Trimming cost V 7 bases and J 0 bases, with 16 bases left between them. This CDR3 is built from 16 residues. Germline V gene lookup returns CDR1 LNHDA and CDR2 SQIVND (reference sequence). CDR3: CASIHGRTSSYNEQFF. The CDR3, as DNA: TGTGCCAGTATTCATGGGAGGACCAGCTCCTACAATGAGCAGTTCTTC.

The chain has TRBV19 and TRBJ2-7; 7 nucleotides match TRBD2. This CDR3 has 14 amino acids. Germline-derived CDR1 and CDR2 are LNHDA and SQIVND (reference sequence). Losses at the gene ends were 4 bases for V and 3 bases for J; bases not matched to a gene: 6. The CDR3 nucleotides are TGTGCCAGTAGTACTAGCGGAGAATACTACGAGCAGTACTTC. It yields the protein CASSTSGEYYEQYF.

The chain combines TRBV20-1 with TRBJ1-5, with a possible D match to TRBD1 (5 bases). Trimming pared 3 bases from V and 0 bases from J, leaving 12 bases between. CDR3 length equals 15 residues. Germline CDR1 DFQATT, CDR2 SNEGSKA (reference sequence). Here the CDR3 DNA reads TGCAGTGCTAGTCTGGGGGTAGGTAGCAATCAGCCCCAGCATTTT. Translating gives CSASLGVGSNQPQHF.

The chain carries TRBV9 and TRBJ1-6, with D possibly being TRBD1 (5 bases). V dropped 0 bases and J dropped 13 bases, with 23 bases sitting between them. Germline V lookup: CDR1 SGDLS, CDR2 YYNGEE. The CDR3 has 17 residues. The CDR3 DNA reads as TGTGCCAGCAGCGTAGATGCGACAGCAGGCCGGAGTGGTCCCCTCCACTTT. Translation gives CASSVDATAGRSGPLHF.

This clonotype came up a few times. The chain has TRBV7-8 and TRBJ2-1; TRBD2 aligns across 12 bases. Germline V CDR1 and CDR2: SGHVS, FQNEAQ. After removal of 1 base from V and 0 bases from J, the junction contained 7 bases not matched to a gene. This CDR3 region has 19 residues. For the CDR3, the DNA is TGTGCCAGCAGCTTAGTGACTAGCGGGAGAAGGGCCTCCTACAATGAGCAGTTCTTC. This codes for CASSLVTSGRRASYNEQFF.

This clonotype turned up a few times. The chain couples TRBV7-9 to TRBJ2-5; D is uncertain. This CDR3 region has 13 residues. The germline V gene has CDR1 SEHNR and CDR2 FQNEAQ (reference sequence). V was cut by 5 bases and J by 5 bases, with 12 bases left in between. The CDR3 DNA reads TGTGCCAGCAGCAACACGGGCGTGGAGACCCAGTACTTC. Its translation is CASSNTGVETQYF.

This clonotype was detected many times. The chain links TRBV6-1 to TRBJ2-1; no reliable D call. The germline gives CDR1 MNHNS, CDR2 SASEGT. V shed 5 bases and J shed 0 bases, with 11 bases lying between them. This CDR3 is 15 amino acids long. CDR3 sequence reads: CASSKGRSSYNEQFF. CDR3 bases: TGTGCCAGCAGTAAAGGCCGTAGCTCCTACAATGAGCAGTTCTTC.

This sequence joins TRBV10-3 and TRBJ1-1, with 9 positions matching TRBD1. With 2 bases clipped from V and 2 bases from J, the junction kept 3 bases outside the gene matches. The CDR3 is 15 residues long. From germline, CDR1 is ENHRY and CDR2 SYGVKD. CDR3 DNA: TGTGCCATCAGTGAGCCGGGACAGGGAAACACTGAAGCTTTCTTT. This codes for CAISEPGQGNTEAFF.

This clonotype turned up a few times. The J gene is TRBJ1-5, the V gene TRBV20-1, with a possible D match to TRBD1 (5 bases). Per germline, CDR1 DFQATT and CDR2 SNEGSKA (reference sequence). V lost 3 bases and J lost 2, with 11 bases in between. The CDR3 spans 14 residues. This CDR3 reads CSASRTGGNQPQHF. DNA for the CDR3: TGCAGTGCTAGCCGGACGGGGGGCAATCAGCCCCAGCATTTT.